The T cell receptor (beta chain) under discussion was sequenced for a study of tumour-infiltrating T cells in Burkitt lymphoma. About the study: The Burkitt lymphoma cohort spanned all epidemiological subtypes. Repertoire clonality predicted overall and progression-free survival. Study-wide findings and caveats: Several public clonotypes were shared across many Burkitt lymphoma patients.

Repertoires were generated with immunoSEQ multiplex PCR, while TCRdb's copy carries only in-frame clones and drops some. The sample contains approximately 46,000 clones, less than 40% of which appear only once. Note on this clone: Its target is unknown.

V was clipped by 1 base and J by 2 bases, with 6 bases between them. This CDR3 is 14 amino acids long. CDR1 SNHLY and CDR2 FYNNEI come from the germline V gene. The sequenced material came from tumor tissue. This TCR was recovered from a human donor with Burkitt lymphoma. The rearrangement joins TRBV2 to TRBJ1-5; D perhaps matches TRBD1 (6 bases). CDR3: CASSEGQGNQPQHF. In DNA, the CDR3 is TGTGCCAGCAGTGAAGGACAGGGCAATCAGCCCCAGCATTTT.